These 9 T cell receptor beta chains share one sample of origin, sequenced in a study of blood T cells in healthy people across ages (dated by TCRdb to 2015 to 2017). Libraries were constructed by 5' RACE. The data were produced on an Illumina HiSeq 2500. A second PCR of about 6 to 11 cycles was performed with a sample-barcoded 5' primer and a J-beta primer mix. TCRdb reprocessing: public reads trimmed at Q25 with fastp, clones called with MiXCR, in-frame beta chains kept. One record per CDR3 amino acid sequence lists the most common genes and DNA. The sample contains around 1,500,000 distinct CDR3 sequences, about 43% of them found a single time. The ten largest clones take up around 8% of the sample. The sample taken for sequencing was blood. These receptor sequences come from a woman aged 18-29 years in good health.

The chain links TRBV7-9 to TRBJ2-7, with D possibly being TRBD1 (6 bases). Germline V gene data show CDR1 as SEHNR and CDR2 as FQNEAQ (reference sequence). The V and J ends lost 1 base and 0 bases respectively, with 13 bases between them. The CDR3 totals 16 residues. The DNA for the CDR3 is TGTGCCAGCAGCTTAGGCTGGCAGGGGTCCTCCTACGAGCAGTACTTC. Its protein product is CASSLGWQGSSYEQYF.

The chain links TRBV29-1 to TRBJ2-5; 12 positions match TRBD2. The V and J ends lost 5 bases and 11 bases, in that order; junction bases with no gene match: 27. CDR3 length equals 19 residues. Germline-derived CDR1 and CDR2 are SQVTM and ANQGSEA. The CDR3 spells CSVLAGGGTKGLADNEQYF. The CDR3 region has the DNA TGCAGCGTTCTAGCGGGAGGGGGGACTAAGGGACTAGCGGACAATGAGCAGTACTTC. Filled out from reference TRBV29-1 and TRBJ2-5, the complete variable domain reads SAVISQKPSRDICQRGTSLTIQCQVDSQVTMMFWYRQQPGQSLTLIATANQGSEATYESGFVIDKFPISRPNLTFSTLTVSNMSPEDSSIYLCSVLAGGGTKGLADNEQYFGPGTRLLVL.

This chain links TRBV4-1 with TRBJ2-7; 11 bases are shared with TRBD2. Germline V CDR1 and CDR2: MGHRA, YSYEKL. The CDR3 totals 19 residues. Trimming at V came to 0 bases and at J to 7 bases, leaving 17 bases not matched to a gene. CDR3 DNA: TGCGCCAGCAGCCAAGACTCGGCTAGCGGGGGGCACCCCATAGGGGAGCAGTACTTC. Its protein is CASSQDSASGGHPIGEQYF.

The chain joins TRBV7-6 to TRBJ1-5; D unresolved. CDR1 SGHVS and CDR2 FNYEAQ come from the germline V gene. V was clipped by 5 bases and J by 2 bases, with 13 bases between them. The CDR3 has 15 residues. CDR3 sequence (DNA): TGTGCCAGCAGCCCCGACGCTCTCGGCAATCAGCCCCAGCATTTT. Translated: CASSPDALGNQPQHF.

The chain combines TRBV18 with TRBJ2-3; 8 bases map to TRBD2. V was pared by 3 bases and J by 4 bases, with 9 bases of the junction left unmatched. This CDR3 is 16 amino acids long. Germline-derived CDR1 and CDR2 are KGHSH and LQKENI. CDR3 sequence reads: CASSPPGLEGSDTQYF. CDR3 coding DNA: TGTGCCAGCTCACCTCCGGGACTAGAGGGTTCAGATACGCAGTATTTT.

The chain carries TRBV20-1 and TRBJ2-7; the D is unclear. The CDR3 loop spans 15 amino acids. Germline V gene data show CDR1 as DFQATT and CDR2 as SNEGSKA (reference sequence). Trimming cost V 2 bases and J 1 base, with 15 bases left between them. This chain's CDR3 is CSARPTSGNSYEQYF. In DNA form, the CDR3 reads TGCAGTGCTAGACCGACTTCAGGAAATTCCTACGAGCAGTACTTC.

The chain couples TRBV10-3 to TRBJ1-1, with D perhaps TRBD1 (6 bases). CDR1 is ENHRY and CDR2 is SYGVKD in the germline V gene. This CDR3 is built from 13 residues. V gave up 8 bases and J gave up 1 base, with 11 bases separating them. CDR3 sequence: CAIGGASNTEAFF. CDR3 in DNA: TGTGCCATCGGGGGGGCTTCGAACACTGAAGCTTTCTTT.

The rearrangement joins TRBV6-2 or TRBV6-3 to TRBJ2-7, with 9 nucleotides matching TRBD2. The J call is uncertain, as TRBJ2-1 better fits the DNA end. The CDR3 contains 15 residues. Per the germline V gene, CDR1 is MNHEY and CDR2 is SVGEGT. The CDR3 reads CASTAGGNPSYEQFF. The CDR3 nucleotides read TGTGCCAGCACCGCGGGGGGGAATCCCTCCTACGAGCAGTTCTTC.

The chain joins TRBV6-6 to TRBJ2-4; D tentatively reads TRBD1 or TRBD2 (5 bases each). This CDR3 has 13 amino acids. Per the germline V gene, CDR1 is MNHNY and CDR2 is SVGAGI (reference sequence). Trimming removed 8 bases at V and 13 bases at J, with 21 bases between. The CDR3 DNA reads TGTGCCAGCCGGGACCCACCTCAATACAAGCAGTACTTC. Its translation: CASRDPPQYKQYF.